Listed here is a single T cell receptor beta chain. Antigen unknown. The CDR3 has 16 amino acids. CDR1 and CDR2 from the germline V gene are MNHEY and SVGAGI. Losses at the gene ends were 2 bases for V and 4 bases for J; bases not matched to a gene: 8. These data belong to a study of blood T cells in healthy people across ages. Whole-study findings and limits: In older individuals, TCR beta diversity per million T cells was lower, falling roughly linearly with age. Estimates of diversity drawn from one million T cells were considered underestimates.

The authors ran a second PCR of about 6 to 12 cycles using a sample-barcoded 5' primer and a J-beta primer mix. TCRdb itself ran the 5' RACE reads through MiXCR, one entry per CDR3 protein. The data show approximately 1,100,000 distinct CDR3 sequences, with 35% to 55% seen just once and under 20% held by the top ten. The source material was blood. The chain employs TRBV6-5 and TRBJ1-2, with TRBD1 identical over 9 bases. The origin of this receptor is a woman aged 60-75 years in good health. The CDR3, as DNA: TGTGCCAGCAGTTACCCCTCCGGGACAGGGAGCTATGGCTACACCTTC. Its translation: CASSYPSGTGSYGYTF.